This entry lists 21 T cell receptor beta chains sequenced from one sample in a study of blood T cell repertoires in COVID-19. This table comes from immunoSEQ multiplex PCR, and its TCRdb copy is limited to in-frame clones, with some not included. The profile shows about 70,000 clones, around 85% of them singletons. The specimen was peripheral blood. These receptors originate from an elderly man with acute or convalescent COVID-19.

The table lists this clone with a count of one. The rearrangement links TRBV5-6 to TRBJ1-5; D not certain. Germline V gene lookup returns CDR1 SGHDT and CDR2 YYEEEE. This CDR3 comprises 12 residues. Trimming removed 2 bases from V and 9 bases from J, with 9 bases in between. Here the CDR3 reads CASSFRRGPQHF. The DNA of the CDR3 is TGTGCCAGCAGCTTCCGGAGAGGGCCCCAGCATTTT. Full variable domain (missing parts from reference TRBV5-6 and TRBJ1-5): DAGVTQSPTHLIKTRGQQVTLRCSPKSGHDTVSWYQQALGQGPQFIFQYYEEEERQRGNFPDRFSGHQFPNYSSELNVNALLLGDSALYLCASSFRRGPQHFGDGTRLSIL.

This clone has only one observation. The chain is built from TRBV25-1 and TRBJ2-1, with 9 bases fitting TRBD2. Trimming cost V 3 bases and J 5 bases; bases outside gene matches: 5. CDR1 and CDR2 from the germline V gene are MGHDK and SYGVNS. This CDR3 region has 15 residues. The chain's CDR3 is CASSDTTSGNNEQFF. Here the CDR3 DNA reads TGTGCCAGCAGTGATACGACTAGCGGAAACAATGAGCAGTTCTTC.

The CDR3 DNA follows: TGTGCCAGCAGCGTAGGAGGGACAGGTGGGGAAAAACTGTTTTTT. Encoded protein: CASSVGGTGGEKLFF. The chain carries TRBV9 and TRBJ1-4; 8 nucleotides agree with TRBD1. Germline assignment: CDR1 SGDLS and CDR2 YYNGEE. V was clipped by 0 bases and J by 8 bases; unmatched bases: 6. This CDR3 spans 15 amino acids.

V gene TRBV25-1 combines with J gene TRBJ2-5; D call uncertain. Trimming took off 4 bases at V and 4 bases at J, with 10 bases between the two ends. Per germline, CDR1 MGHDK and CDR2 SYGVNS. The CDR3 is 13 amino acids. The CDR3 reads CASSVTLLETQYF. CDR3 DNA: TGTGCCAGCAGTGTAACTCTATTAGAGACCCAGTACTTC. Looking up the rest from reference TRBV25-1 and TRBJ2-5 gives the full variable domain: EADIYQTPRYLVIGTGKKITLECSQTMGHDKMYWYQQDPGMELHLIHYSYGVNSTEKGDLSSESTVSRIRTEHFPLTLESARPSHTSQYLCASSVTLLETQYFGPGTRLLVL.

This chain links TRBV7-2 with TRBJ2-7; weak D call: TRBD1 (6 bases). The germline V gene has CDR1 SGHTA and CDR2 FQGNSA. There are 13 residues in the CDR3. V dropped 3 bases and J dropped 5 bases, with 11 bases sitting between them. This CDR3 reads CASSFQQGNEQYF. The DNA of the CDR3 is TGTGCCAGCAGCTTCCAACAGGGTAACGAGCAGTACTTC. Filled out from reference TRBV7-2 and TRBJ2-7, the complete variable domain reads GAGVSQSPSNKVTEKGKDVELRCDPISGHTALYWYRQSLGQGLEFLIYFQGNSAPDKSGLPSDRFSAERTGGSVSTLTIQRTQQEDSAVYLCASSFQQGNEQYFGPGTRLTVT.

V is TRBV27 and J is TRBJ1-2, with D possibly being TRBD1 (6 bases). V was trimmed by 8 bases and J by 5 bases, leaving 12 bases between them. Germline-derived CDR1 and CDR2 are MNHEY and SMNVEV (reference sequence). The CDR3 runs to 12 residues. DNA of the CDR3: TGTGCCAGCTGGGTAGGGGGTTATGGCTACACCTTC. Protein product: CASWVGGYGYTF.

The gene calls are TRBV25-1 and TRBJ2-5; TRBD1 matches 8 bases. This CDR3 has 17 residues. CDR1 and CDR2 from the germline V gene are MGHDK and SYGVNS. V lost 4 bases to trimming and J lost 4 bases; unmatched junction nucleotides: 14. The CDR3 DNA reads TGTGCCAGCAGTGCAAGGGTCCTATCAGGGGGCGGAGAGACCCAGTACTTC. It encodes CASSARVLSGGGETQYF. Using reference TRBV25-1 and TRBJ2-5 for the parts outside the CDR3, the full variable domain is EADIYQTPRYLVIGTGKKITLECSQTMGHDKMYWYQQDPGMELHLIHYSYGVNSTEKGDLSSESTVSRIRTEHFPLTLESARPSHTSQYLCASSARVLSGGGETQYFGPGTRLLVL.

The chain carries TRBV11-3 and TRBJ2-1; a weak D match, TRBD2 (5 bases). Germline values: CDR1 SGHNT, CDR2 YENEEA. The CDR3 is 15 residues long. Trimming cost V 5 bases and J 7 bases, with 18 bases left between them. The CDR3 here is CASSPSPDPWNEQFF. Written as DNA, the CDR3 is TGTGCCAGCAGCCCTAGCCCAGACCCCTGGAATGAGCAGTTCTTC. Using reference TRBV11-3 and TRBJ2-1 for the parts outside the CDR3, the full variable domain is EAGVVQSPRYKIIEKKQPVAFWCNPISGHNTLYWYLQNLGQGPELLIRYENEEAVDDSQLPKDRFSAERLKGVDSTLKIQPAELGDSAVYLCASSPSPDPWNEQFFGPGTRLTVL.

The J gene is TRBJ2-3, the V gene TRBV6-5; 10 bases fit TRBD1. Germline loops: CDR1 MNHEY, CDR2 SVGAGI. The CDR3 is 15 amino acids. The V and J ends lost 3 bases and 2 bases, in that order; junction bases with no gene match: 2. DNA of the CDR3: TGTGCCAGCAGTTATGACAGGGGGCCCACAGATACGCAGTATTTT. It encodes CASSYDRGPTDTQYF.

The rearrangement links TRBV21-1 to TRBJ2-7; TRBD2, the table's D call, was not compared with the DNA. TRBV21-1 is a pseudogene segment. This CDR3 is built from 13 residues. Here the CDR3 reads CASSSRTRGEQYF. CDR3 nucleotide sequence: TGTGCCAGCAGCAGTCGAACGAGAGGGGAGCAGTACTTC.

The J gene is TRBJ2-7, the V gene TRBV14; maybe TRBD2 (5 bases). Deletions cut 2 bases from V and 3 bases from J, with 8 bases between. Germline values: CDR1 SGHDN, CDR2 FVKESK. The CDR3 extends over 13 amino acids. Here the CDR3 DNA reads TGTGCCAGCAGCCAATCCCGGGGCTACGAGCAGTACTTC. This encodes CASSQSRGYEQYF.

The rearrangement uses TRBV5-1 and TRBJ1-5; TRBD1 might be the D (5 bases). This CDR3 is built from 15 residues. V was trimmed by 0 bases and J by 6 bases, leaving 13 bases between them. Germline values: CDR1 SGHRS, CDR2 YFSETQ. This CDR3 is CASSLDSGGGQPQHF. In DNA form, the CDR3 reads TGCGCCAGCAGCTTGGATAGTGGCGGGGGTCAGCCCCAGCATTTT.

The chain uses TRBV6-6 and TRBJ2-3; TRBD1 aligns across 12 bases. The CDR3 spans 15 residues. Germline CDR1 is MNHNY and CDR2 is SVGAGI (reference sequence). The trim removed 6 bases at V and 2 bases at J, leaving 3 bases unmatched. The CDR3: CASRGTGGITDTQYF. The DNA of the CDR3 is TGTGCCAGCAGGGGGACAGGGGGCATCACAGATACGCAGTATTTT.

This clone turned up a few times. The CDR3 DNA is TGTGCCAGCAGCTTAAACGGGATGAACACTGAAGCTTTCTTT. This translates into CASSLNGMNTEAFF. The genes are TRBV7-9 and TRBJ1-1; D gene ambiguous. V was trimmed by 2 bases and J by 0 bases, leaving 7 bases between them. The CDR3 has 14 amino acids. Germline CDR1 SEHNR, CDR2 FQNEAQ (reference sequence).

The rearrangement joins TRBV11-3 to TRBJ2-1; 11 bases agree with TRBD2. V gave up 3 bases and J gave up 3 bases; unmatched junction bases: 7. Germline V lookup: CDR1 SGHNT, CDR2 YENEEA. CDR3 size: 17 residues. CDR3 loop: CASSFVTSGRDYNEQFF. Written as DNA, the CDR3 is TGTGCCAGCAGCTTCGTTACTAGCGGGAGAGACTACAATGAGCAGTTCTTC.

J is TRBJ1-1 and V is TRBV4-1, with 11 bases fitting TRBD1. Germline-derived CDR1 and CDR2 are MGHRA and YSYEKL. There are 18 residues in the CDR3. The V and J ends lost 0 bases and 6 bases, in that order; junction bases with no gene match: 12. The CDR3 region has the DNA TGCGCCAGCAGCCAAGACCGGAGTTCGGACAGGGGGCAATCTGAAGCTTTCTTT. The encoded protein is CASSQDRSSDRGQSEAFF.

Details on this clone: Other DNA sequences of this sample code for an identical CDR3. This chain links TRBV7-3 with TRBJ2-3; possible D gene TRBD1, 5 bases. Germline V gene lookup returns CDR1 SGHTA and CDR2 FQGTGA. This CDR3 spans 13 amino acids. Trimming took 5 bases from V and 1 from J, leaving 7 bases between them. CDR3 residues: CASSLQGTDTQYF. The CDR3 DNA reads TGTGCCAGCAGCCTACAGGGCACAGATACGCAGTATTTT.

CDR3 in amino acids: CASSYSGRAGANVLTF. CDR3 bases: TGTGCCAGCAGTTACTCGGGCAGGGCTGGGGCCAACGTCCTGACTTTC. This sequence joins TRBV6-5 and TRBJ2-6; D is possibly TRBD1 (5 bases). Between the trimmed V and J ends, which lost 0 bases and 2 bases, there was a span of 8 bases. This CDR3 comprises 16 residues. Germline CDR1 MNHEY, CDR2 SVGAGI.

This clone was detected once. The rearrangement uses TRBV30 and TRBJ2-7; D unresolved. Germline lookup yields CDR1 GTSNPN and CDR2 SVGIG (reference sequence). The V gene lost 1 base and the J gene lost 3 bases, with 7 bases spanning the gap. The CDR3 covers 12 residues. The CDR3 nucleotides are TGTGCCTGGAGTGGAGCAGGCTACGAGCAGTACTTC. Translated, it gives CAWSGAGYEQYF.

V and J are TRBV5-5 and TRBJ1-2, with D unclear. CDR1 and CDR2 from the germline V gene are SGHKS and YYEKEE (reference sequence). The CDR3 is 11 residues long. V was shortened by 1 base and J by 8 bases, with 6 bases between the two germline ends. This CDR3 is CASSLIRGYTF. CDR3 sequence (DNA): TGTGCCAGCAGCTTGATTCGGGGCTACACCTTC.

J is TRBJ2-5 and V is TRBV6-5, with 7 bases fitting TRBD2. Germline CDR1 and CDR2: MNHEY and SVGAGI. The CDR3 is 16 amino acids. After removal of 2 bases from V and 2 bases from J, the junction contained 8 bases not matched to a gene. The CDR3 loop reads CASSYPPPSGQETQYF. CDR3 coding DNA: TGTGCCAGCAGTTACCCCCCCCCTAGCGGACAAGAGACCCAGTACTTC.